The clone carrying this T cell receptor beta chain was recorded once. Its antigen is unknown. This specimen comes from a study of shared clonotypes between healthy human individuals. Study conclusions and caveats: Generation probabilities were higher for clonotypes shared across all four sorted-subset donors than for unshared ones. Clonotype sharing among the donors was expected to vary with sequencing depth.

V was clipped by 0 bases and J by 2 bases, with 18 bases between them. The CDR3 sequence is 18 residues long. The germline CDR1 and CDR2 sequences are LNHNV and YYDKDF (reference sequence). Only CD45RO-negative cells positively selected for CCR7 counted as naive CD8 cells, so terminally differentiated effector memory CD45RA+ cells were excluded. The donors, healthy adults who were HIV-negative, had experienced no recent acute infections or vaccinations. Generated by immunoSEQ multiplex PCR, the TCRdb table keeps only in-frame clones and is missing some. The profile covers around 2.1 million clones, with more than 85% appearing a single time and roughly 1.8% taken by the ten largest.

Sequencing was carried out using naive CD8+ T cells from PBMCs. The TCR sequence derives from a man aged 18 to 30 in good health. Some clones in this sample may be carry-over from other donors' samples. The chain uses TRBV15 and TRBJ2-3; no clear D. CDR3 residues: CATSRDYGPGALTDTQYF. CDR3 nucleotide sequence: TGTGCCACCAGCAGAGATTATGGTCCAGGCGCCCTCACAGATACGCAGTATTTT.